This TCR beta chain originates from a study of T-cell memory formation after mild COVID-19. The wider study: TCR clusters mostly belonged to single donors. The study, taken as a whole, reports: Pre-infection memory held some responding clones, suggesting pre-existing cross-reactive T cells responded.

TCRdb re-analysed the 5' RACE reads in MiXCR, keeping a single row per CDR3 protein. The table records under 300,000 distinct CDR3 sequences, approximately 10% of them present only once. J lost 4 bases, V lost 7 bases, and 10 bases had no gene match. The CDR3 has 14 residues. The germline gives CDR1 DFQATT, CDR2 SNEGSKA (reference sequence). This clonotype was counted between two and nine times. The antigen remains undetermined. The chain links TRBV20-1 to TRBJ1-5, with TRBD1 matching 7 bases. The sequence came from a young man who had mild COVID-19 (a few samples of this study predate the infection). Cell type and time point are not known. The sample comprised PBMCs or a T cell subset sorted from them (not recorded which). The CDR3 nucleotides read TGCAGTGGCTTAGGGGGCCCCCTGAATCAGCCCCAGCATTTT. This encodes CSGLGGPLNQPQHF.